The next 8 T cell receptor beta chains were all read from a single sample in a study of blood T cell repertoires in COVID-19. The protocol was immunoSEQ multiplex PCR, while the TCRdb copy is restricted to in-frame clones and leaves out a portion. The sample contains around 360,000 clones, around 87% of which appear only once. Sequences were obtained from peripheral blood. These receptor sequences come from a woman aged 25 to 45 with COVID-19, enrolled during active disease.

The chain recombines TRBV7-6 with TRBJ1-4; perhaps TRBD1 as D (6 bases). The V end lost 5 bases, the J end lost 2 bases, and 12 bases lay between the germline ends. Germline CDR1 reads SGHVS; CDR2 reads FNYEAQ. The CDR3 spans 15 residues. This CDR3 is CASSPDRRTNEKLFF. The CDR3 region has the DNA TGTGCCAGCAGCCCAGACAGGCGGACTAATGAAAAACTGTTTTTT.

The chain carries TRBV6-5 and TRBJ2-1; tentative D call: TRBD2 (5 bases). The V end was cut by 7 bases, the J end by 10 bases, with 20 bases between. This CDR3 comprises 14 residues. Per the germline V gene, CDR1 is MNHEY and CDR2 is SVGAGI. CDR3 nucleotide sequence: TGTGCCAGCACCGTACGGGGTCAAGGCAACGAGCAGTTCTTC. Translating gives CASTVRGQGNEQFF.

This clone has only one observation. The chain combines TRBV7-2 with TRBJ1-1; D might be TRBD1 (5 bases). Trimming shortened V by 0 bases and J by 5 bases, and 10 bases separated the two germline ends. The CDR3 contains 14 residues. CDR1 is SGHTA, CDR2 FQGNSA, per germline. The CDR3 DNA sequence: TGTGCCAGCAGCTTAGCGCTGGGGCTGACTGAAGCTTTCTTT. Its translation is CASSLALGLTEAFF.

The rearrangement uses TRBV28 and TRBJ1-2, with D uncertain. Germline loops: CDR1 MDHEN, CDR2 SYDVKM. V lost 5 bases, J lost 5 bases, and 15 bases lay in between. CDR3 length: 14 residues. The CDR3 protein is CASSALIFEYGYTF. CDR3 DNA sequence: TGTGCCAGCAGTGCACTGATTTTTGAGTATGGCTACACCTTC.

V gene TRBV19 combines with J gene TRBJ2-3; D might be TRBD1 (5 bases). Trimming stripped 7 bases from V and 0 bases from J, with 14 bases between. Germline loops: CDR1 LNHDA, CDR2 SQIVND (reference sequence). There are 15 residues in the CDR3. CDR3 bases: TGTGCCAGTAAACTTGGGGCAGTTAGCACAGATACGCAGTATTTT. It encodes CASKLGAVSTDTQYF.

The chain uses TRBV5-1 and TRBJ1-2; no firm D call. V was trimmed by 5 bases and J by 2 bases, leaving 7 bases between them. Germline CDR1 and CDR2: SGHRS and YFSETQ. The CDR3 runs to 12 residues. The CDR3 sequence: CASRGLNYGYTF. The CDR3 coding sequence is TGCGCCAGCAGGGGCCTGAACTATGGCTACACCTTC.

V and J are TRBV10-2 and TRBJ1-5, with 7 positions matching TRBD1. With 2 bases clipped from V and 1 base from J, the junction kept 2 bases outside the gene matches. Germline assignment: CDR1 WSHSY and CDR2 SAAADI. The CDR3 contains 15 residues. CDR3 sequence: CASSEAGGSNQPQHF. In DNA form, the CDR3 reads TGCGCCAGCAGTGAGGCAGGGGGGAGCAATCAGCCCCAGCATTTT.

The rearrangement links TRBV5-1 to TRBJ2-3, with 9 bases aligning to TRBD2. With V trimmed by 0 bases and J by 0 bases, 5 bases remained unmatched. This CDR3 has 17 residues. CDR1 is SGHRS, CDR2 YFSETQ, per germline. The chain's CDR3 is CASSLVLAGLSTDTQYF. The DNA for the CDR3 is TGCGCCAGCAGCTTGGTCCTAGCGGGGCTTAGCACAGATACGCAGTATTTT. Combining the CDR3 with reference TRBV5-1 and TRBJ2-3 gives the whole variable domain KAGVTQTPRYLIKTRGQQVTLSCSPISGHRSVSWYQQTPGQGLQFLFEYFSETQRNKGNFPGRFSGRQFSNSRSEMNVSTLELGDSALYLCASSLVLAGLSTDTQYFGPGTRLTVL.